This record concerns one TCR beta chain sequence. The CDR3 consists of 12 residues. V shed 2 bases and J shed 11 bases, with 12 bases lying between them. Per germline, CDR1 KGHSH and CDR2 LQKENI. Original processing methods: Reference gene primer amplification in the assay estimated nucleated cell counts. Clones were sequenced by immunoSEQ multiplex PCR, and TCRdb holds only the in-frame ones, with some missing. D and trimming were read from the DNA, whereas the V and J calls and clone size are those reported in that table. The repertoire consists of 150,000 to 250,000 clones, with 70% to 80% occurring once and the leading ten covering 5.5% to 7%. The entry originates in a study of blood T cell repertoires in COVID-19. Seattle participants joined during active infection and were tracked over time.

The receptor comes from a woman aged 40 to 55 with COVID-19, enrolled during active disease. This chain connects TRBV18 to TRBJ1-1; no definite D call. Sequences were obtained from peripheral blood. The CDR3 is CASSPREDAAFF. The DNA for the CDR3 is TGTGCCAGCTCACCAAGGGAGGATGCGGCTTTCTTT.